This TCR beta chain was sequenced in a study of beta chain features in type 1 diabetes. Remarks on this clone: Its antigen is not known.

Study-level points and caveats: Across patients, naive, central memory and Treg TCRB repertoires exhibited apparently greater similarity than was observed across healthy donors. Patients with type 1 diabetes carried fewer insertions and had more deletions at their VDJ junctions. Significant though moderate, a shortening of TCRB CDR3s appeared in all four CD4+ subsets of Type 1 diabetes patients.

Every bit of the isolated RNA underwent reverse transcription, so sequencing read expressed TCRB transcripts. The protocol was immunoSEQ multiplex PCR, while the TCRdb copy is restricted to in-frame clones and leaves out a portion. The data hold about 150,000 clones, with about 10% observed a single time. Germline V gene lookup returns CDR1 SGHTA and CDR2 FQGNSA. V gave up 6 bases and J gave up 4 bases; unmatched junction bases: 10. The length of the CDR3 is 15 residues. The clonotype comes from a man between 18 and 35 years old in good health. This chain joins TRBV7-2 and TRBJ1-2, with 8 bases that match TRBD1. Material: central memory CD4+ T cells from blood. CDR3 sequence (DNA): TGTGCCAGCAGGCAAAGGACAGGGCAAGGCTATGGCTACACCTTC. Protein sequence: CASRQRTGQGYGYTF.